These 9 T cell receptor beta chains were sequenced from one sample in a study of blood T cell repertoires in COVID-19. The table came from immunoSEQ multiplex PCR; TCRdb's copy has only in-frame clones and leaves some out. The sample lists approximately 500,000 clones; approximately 83% were seen once. Input material: peripheral blood. These TCRs come from a human donor in a cohort sampled during active COVID-19.

The chain recombines TRBV5-1 with TRBJ2-5; weak D call: TRBD1 (6 bases). CDR3 size: 14 residues. Germline lookup yields CDR1 SGHRS and CDR2 YFSETQ. V was pared by 0 bases and J by 3 bases, with 9 bases between. CDR3 sequence: CASSLGTAEETQYF. CDR3 DNA: TGCGCCAGCAGCTTGGGGACAGCCGAAGAGACCCAGTACTTC. The full variable domain, rest sourced from reference TRBV5-1 and TRBJ2-5, is KAGVTQTPRYLIKTRGQQVTLSCSPISGHRSVSWYQQTPGQGLQFLFEYFSETQRNKGNFPGRFSGRQFSNSRSEMNVSTLELGDSALYLCASSLGTAEETQYFGPGTRLLVL.

The J gene is TRBJ2-2, the V gene TRBV30; 7 positions agree with TRBD2. The germline V gene has CDR1 GTSNPN and CDR2 SVGIG (reference sequence). CDR3 length: 15 amino acids. Trimming took 3 bases from V and 5 from J; bases not matched to a gene: 9. Here the CDR3 DNA reads TGTGCCTGGAGCAAAGGGAGGGCCCGAACCGGGGAGCTGTTTTTT. Translating it yields CAWSKGRARTGELFF.

The V gene is TRBV19, the J gene TRBJ1-1; no clear D. Germline loops: CDR1 LNHDA, CDR2 SQIVND (reference sequence). The CDR3 contains 11 residues. The V gene lost 9 bases and the J gene lost 6 bases, with 11 bases spanning the gap. The CDR3 reads CASCSGSEAFF. The CDR3 DNA reads TGTGCCAGCTGCTCCGGGTCTGAAGCTTTCTTT. Looking up the rest from reference TRBV19 and TRBJ1-1 gives the full variable domain: DGGITQSPKYLFRKEGQNVTLSCEQNLNHDAMYWYRQDPGQGLRLIYYSQIVNDFQKGDIAEGYSVSREKKESFPLTVTSAQKNPTAFYLCASCSGSEAFFGQGTRLTVV.

This clone turned up a few times. The gene calls are TRBV6-6 and TRBJ2-1, with TRBD2 matching over 9 bases. Germline V gene sequence: CDR1 MNHNY, CDR2 SVGAGI (reference sequence). This CDR3 spans 20 amino acids. V lost 6 bases and J lost 3; bases outside the gene matches: 21. CDR3 region: CASSPSFQAWRREGYNEQFF. The CDR3 DNA is TGTGCCAGCAGCCCCTCCTTTCAAGCGTGGAGGCGGGAGGGCTACAATGAGCAGTTCTTC.

The rearrangement links TRBV4-2 to TRBJ2-3, with 8 bases aligning to TRBD2. Germline CDR1 is LGHNA and CDR2 is YNFKEQ. The CDR3 contains 15 residues. V lost 4 bases, J lost 5 bases, and 8 bases stayed unmatched. CDR3 sequence (DNA): TGTGCCAGCAGCCGATCGACTAGCGTGGGAGATACGCAGTATTTT. It specifies CASSRSTSVGDTQYF.

The chain carries TRBV19 and TRBJ1-2; 8 bases map to TRBD1. Germline V gene lookup returns CDR1 LNHDA and CDR2 SQIVND (reference sequence). The CDR3 consists of 12 residues. V dropped 7 bases and J dropped 4; count of bases not matched to a gene: 2. The CDR3 protein is CASTTGAYGYTF. In nucleotides, the CDR3 is TGTGCCAGTACGACAGGGGCCTATGGCTACACCTTC.

The genes are TRBV11-2 and TRBJ2-5; 10 nucleotides align to TRBD2. With 6 bases clipped from V and 7 bases from J, the junction kept 8 bases outside the gene matches. Per the germline V gene, CDR1 is SGHAT and CDR2 is FQNNGV. CDR3 length equals 14 residues. CDR3 bases: TGTGCCAGCAGTTCGGAGCGGGAGGGCGGGACCCAGTACTTC. Protein product: CASSSEREGGTQYF.

This clone was counted between two and nine times. The CDR3 loop is CASTLNGGRAYEQYF. CDR3 bases: TGTGCCAGTACCCTGAATGGCGGGAGGGCCTACGAGCAGTACTTC. The rearrangement uses TRBV19 and TRBJ2-7, with 9 bases that match TRBD2. CDR1 and CDR2 (germline): LNHDA, SQIVND (reference sequence). J gave up 2 bases and V 7 bases, and 9 bases lay outside the gene matches. The CDR3 consists of 15 residues.

V is TRBV24-1 and J is TRBJ2-7; 12 nucleotides agree with TRBD1. V lost 9 bases and J lost 6; bases outside the gene matches: 5. The CDR3 loop spans 13 amino acids. Germline V CDR1 and CDR2: KGHDR, SFDVKD. The CDR3 sequence is CATSGDRGLEQYF. CDR3 bases: TGTGCCACCTCGGGGGACAGGGGGCTCGAGCAGTACTTC.